The rows below give T cell receptor beta chains drawn from one sample of a study of T cells after yellow fever vaccination. MiXCR was run by TCRdb on the 5' RACE reads, yielding one entry per CDR3 protein. The data hold about 300,000 distinct CDR3 sequences, with approximately 7% observed a single time. Sequenced material: PBMCs, taken roughly 47 days after the first yellow fever vaccination. The receptors shown here come from a man younger than 35 who received the YFV17D yellow fever vaccine. Both conserved end residues are part of each CDR3. A D gene is named only where the DNA matches it firmly. Size values are once, few and many counts, or a class for expanded clones, and some rows have none.

>TRBJ2-5|many|-|TRBV5-1
CASSGGQPQETQYF
TGCGCCAGCAGCGGAGGACAGCCCCAAGAGACCCAGTACTTC
>TRBJ1-1|many|TRBD1|TRBV10-3
CAIREDRGRIEAFF
TGTGCCATCAGGGAGGACAGGGGAAGAATTGAAGCTTTCTTT
>TRBJ2-7|many|-|TRBV14
CASSDPRTTYEQYF
TGTGCCAGCAGTGACCCCAGGACCACCTACGAGCAGTACTTC
>TRBJ2-3|many|-|TRBV6-5
CASSLSGDTQYF
TGTGCCAGCAGCCTAAGTGGGGATACGCAGTATTTT
>TRBJ2-2|many|TRBD2|TRBV15
CATNDQSGGRTGELFF
TGTGCCACCAACGATCAGAGCGGGGGAAGAACCGGGGAGCTGTTTTTT
>TRBJ2-1|few|-|TRBV9
CASSVRRRDEQFF
TGTGCCAGCAGCGTAAGACGACGGGATGAGCAGTTCTTC
>TRBJ1-2|-|-|TRBV12-3/TRBV12-4
CASSLTAAGTTNYGYTF
TGTGCCAGCAGTTTAACGGCGGCAGGCACGACTAACTATGGCTACACCTTC
>TRBJ2-7|-|TRBD1|TRBV29-1
CSVERGQKSSYEQYF
TGCAGCGTTGAGAGGGGACAGAAAAGCTCCTACGAGCAGTACTTC
>TRBJ1-5|many|TRBD1|TRBV11-2
CASSTDRGQPQHF
TGTGCCAGCAGCACGGACAGGGGCCAGCCCCAGCATTTT
>TRBJ1-5|-|-|TRBV6-2/TRBV6-3
CASSRRDNQPQHF
TGTGCCAGCAGTAGGAGGGACAATCAGCCCCAGCATTTT
>TRBJ1-5|-|-|TRBV7-9
CASSLGGWISNQPQHF
TGTGCCAGCAGCTTAGGGGGTTGGATTAGCAATCAGCCCCAGCATTTT
>TRBJ2-1|few|TRBD2|TRBV11-2
CASSFSGGAGYEQFF
TGTGCCAGCAGCTTTAGCGGGGGGGCGGGGTATGAGCAGTTCTTC
>TRBJ1-1|few|-|TRBV7-8
CASTLGAPISNTEAFF
TGTGCCAGCACCCTCGGGGCCCCAATATCGAACACTGAAGCTTTCTTT
>TRBJ2-3|many|-|TRBV5-1
CASGIGGTDTQYF
TGCGCCAGCGGGATTGGGGGCACAGATACGCAGTATTTT
>TRBJ1-2|few|-|TRBV5-1
CASSLAGAGYGYTF
TGCGCCAGCAGCTTGGCGGGGGCGGGTTATGGCTACACCTTC
>TRBJ1-1|few|-|TRBV29-1
CSVALSEAFF
TGCAGCGTGGCCTTATCCGAAGCTTTCTTT
>TRBJ2-5|-|-|TRBV7-9
CASSLKGLGETQYF
TGTGCCAGCAGCTTAAAGGGGCTCGGAGAGACCCAGTACTTC
>TRBJ2-2|-|TRBD1|TRBV3-1
CASSAGTGDTGELFF
TGTGCCAGCAGCGCAGGGACAGGGGACACCGGGGAGCTGTTTTTT
>TRBJ2-5|few|-|TRBV28
CASSDASGRETQYF
TGTGCCAGCAGTGACGCCAGCGGTAGAGAGACCCAGTACTTC
>TRBJ1-1|-|-|TRBV5-1
CASSLAGGSRAFF
TGCGCCAGCAGCTTGGCCGGGGGCTCGAGGGCTTTCTTT
>TRBJ2-3|few|TRBD1|TRBV7-3
CASSSSTGGNTQYF
TGTGCCAGCAGCTCTTCGACAGGGGGGAATACGCAGTATTTT
>TRBJ1-3|-|-|TRBV30
CAWSTGNPGNTIYF
TGTGCCTGGTCGACCGGAAACCCTGGAAACACCATATATTTT
>TRBJ2-1|-|TRBD2|TRBV19
CASSIVGAGGIYNEQFF
TGTGCCAGTAGTATAGTCGGAGCGGGGGGTATTTACAATGAGCAGTTCTTC
>TRBJ1-5|-|-|TRBV30
CAWSPTGAPQHF
TGTGCCTGGAGTCCAACCGGGGCCCCTCAGCATTTT
>TRBJ2-3|few|TRBD1|TRBV5-1
CASSLAPDRGDTQYF
TGCGCCAGCAGCTTGGCCCCCGACAGGGGAGATACGCAGTATTTT
>TRBJ1-1|few|-|TRBV7-9
CASSLGAEEAFF
TGTGCCAGCAGCTTAGGGGCAGAAGAAGCTTTCTTT
>TRBJ2-1|-|-|TRBV12-5
CASGTLTFRGNHNEQFF
TGTGCTAGTGGTACCCTAACGTTCCGGGGGAACCACAATGAGCAGTTCTTC
>TRBJ1-4|few|-|TRBV28
CASSFRRSFNEKLFF
TGTGCCAGCAGTTTTCGGCGGAGCTTTAATGAAAAACTGTTTTTT
>TRBJ2-1|-|-|TRBV10-3
CAISPSGETRYNEQFF
TGTGCCATCAGCCCGTCGGGGGAAACCAGATACAATGAGCAGTTCTTC
>TRBJ1-1|few|-|TRBV20-1
CSAKNTEAFF
TGCAGTGCTAAAAACACTGAAGCTTTCTTT
>TRBJ1-4|few|TRBD1|TRBV5-1
CASSLSGQGREKLFF
TGCGCCAGCAGCCTATCGGGACAGGGCCGGGAAAAACTGTTTTTT
>TRBJ2-7|few|-|TRBV5-5
CASSLVVLYEQYF
TGTGCCAGCAGCTTGGTTGTTCTCTACGAGCAGTACTTC
>TRBJ1-5|-|-|TRBV10-3
CAISRKRDSNQPQHF
TGTGCCATCAGTAGAAAGAGAGATAGCAATCAGCCCCAGCATTTT
>TRBJ1-1|few|TRBD1|TRBV27
CASGGTTGTLNTEAFF
TGTGCCAGCGGAGGAACGACAGGGACCTTGAACACTGAAGCTTTCTTT
>TRBJ2-3|few|-|TRBV7-9
CASRPGTDTHYF
TGTGCCAGCAGACCTGGCACAGATACGCATTATTTT
>TRBJ2-7|-|TRBD2|TRBV7-2
CASSLLRDYSYEQYF
TGTGCCAGCAGCTTACTTCGGGACTACTCCTACGAGCAGTACTTC
>TRBJ1-1|few|-|TRBV7-3
CASSLNMRGNTEAFF
TGTGCCAGCAGCTTAAATATGAGGGGGAACACTGAAGCTTTCTTT
>TRBJ1-4|few|-|TRBV14
CASSLHLNEKLFF
TGTGCCAGCAGCCTACACCTTAATGAAAAACTGTTTTTT
>TRBJ1-1|few|TRBD1|TRBV7-2
CASRVEQGRNTEAFF
TGTGCCAGCAGAGTAGAACAGGGGAGGAACACTGAAGCTTTCTTT
>TRBJ1-5|-|-|TRBV12-3/TRBV12-4
CASSSRPPSQHF
TGTGCCAGCAGTTCAAGGCCCCCATCGCAGCATTTT
>TRBJ2-7|few|-|TRBV5-1
CASSLEAGFPYEQYF
TGCGCCAGCAGCTTGGAGGCGGGTTTTCCCTACGAGCAGTACTTC
>TRBJ2-6|many|TRBD1|TRBV2
CASSELRTGSNSGANVLTF
TGTGCCAGCAGTGAGCTTCGGACAGGGTCAAACTCTGGGGCCAACGTCCTGACTTTC
>TRBJ2-1|-|-|TRBV7-2
CASSLEGAADEQFF
TGTGCCAGCAGCTTAGAGGGAGCGGCAGATGAGCAGTTCTTC
>TRBJ2-2|many|-|TRBV7-2
CASSYRQTTGELFF
TGTGCCAGCAGCTACCGACAGACTACCGGGGAGCTGTTTTTT
>TRBJ1-5|-|-|TRBV5-1
CASLTSRDRINSNQPQHF
TGCGCCAGCCTGACCTCTAGAGACCGGATTAATAGCAATCAGCCCCAGCATTTT
>TRBJ2-5|many|TRBD2|TRBV6-2/TRBV6-3
CASSYGHGAGEEETQYF
TGTGCCAGCAGTTACGGTCACGGTGCGGGGGAGGAAGAGACCCAGTACTTC
>TRBJ2-3|many|-|TRBV29-1
CSVDSDITDTQYF
TGCAGCGTTGACTCCGACATCACAGATACGCAGTATTTT
>TRBJ1-5|few|TRBD1|TRBV28
CASSRDRGTFSNQPQHF
TGTGCCAGCAGCCGGGACAGGGGGACCTTTAGCAATCAGCCCCAGCATTTT
>TRBJ2-5|-|TRBD1|TRBV4-1
CASSPRQGETQYF
TGCGCCAGCAGCCCAAGACAGGGAGAGACCCAGTACTTC
>TRBJ1-1|few|-|TRBV5-1
CASSLDSALANTEAFF
TGCGCCAGCAGCTTGGATAGCGCCTTGGCGAACACTGAAGCTTTCTTT
>TRBJ2-5|-|TRBD2|TRBV6-1
CASSRGGSQETQYF
TGTGCCAGCAGTAGGGGAGGGAGCCAAGAGACCCAGTACTTC
>TRBJ2-3|-|TRBD2|TRBV5-4
CASIPGTSGSTDTQYF
TGTGCCAGCATCCCTGGGACTAGCGGGAGCACAGATACGCAGTATTTT
>TRBJ1-6|few|-|TRBV12-3/TRBV12-4
CASSPGPYNSPLHF
TGTGCCAGCAGTCCGGGACCGTATAATTCACCCCTCCACTTT
>TRBJ2-3|few|TRBD2|TRBV12-3/TRBV12-4
CASSLTRGGPDTQYF
TGTGCCAGCAGTTTAACGCGGGGGGGACCAGATACGCAGTATTTT
>TRBJ1-1|few|-|TRBV29-1
CSVGRPGGGTEAFF
TGCAGCGTTGGACGGCCGGGGGGCGGGACTGAAGCTTTCTTT
>TRBJ1-4|few|-|TRBV7-8
CASSLDASNEKLFF
TGTGCCAGCAGCTTAGATGCTTCTAATGAAAAACTGTTTTTT
>TRBJ2-1|few|-|TRBV5-1
CARPSAEDHSYNEQFF
TGCGCCAGACCATCGGCGGAGGACCACTCCTACAATGAGCAGTTCTTC
>TRBJ1-1|few|-|TRBV6-2/TRBV6-3
CASSYRSPGRTEAFF
TGTGCCAGCAGTTACCGATCCCCGGGGCGGACTGAAGCTTTCTTT